These T cell receptor beta chains were read from a single sample in a study of glioma-infiltrating T cells. Each CDR3 protein is one row after TCRdb ran MiXCR on the multiplex PCR reads. The sample includes a few hundred thousand distinct CDR3 sequences, more than 35% of them seen just once. Sequencing used glioma tissue, nonneoplastic brain tissue, or PBMCs (not recorded which). The receptors derive from a human donor with low-grade glioma or glioblastoma, undergoing nonglioma brain surgery, or in good health (not recorded which). Each CDR3 is given with its conserved first and last residue. D genes are given only for firm matches. The size field is filled for only some rows; it gives once, few, many or a size class.

clone_size j_call v_call d_call cdr3_aa cdr3_nt
many TRBJ2-3 TRBV4-1 NA CASSQQGSTDTQYF TGCGCCAGCAGCCAACAGGGAAGCACAGATACGCAGTATTTT
NA TRBJ1-5 TRBV10-3 NA CAISDRANYQPQHF TGTGCCATCAGTGACAGGGCGAATTATCAGCCCCAGCATTTT
many TRBJ1-5 TRBV28 NA CASSLLAGFQPQHF TGTGCCAGCAGTTTACTGGCAGGCTTTCAGCCCCAGCATTTT
many TRBJ2-2 TRBV6-6 TRBD2 CASSYSAPGLAVNTGELFF TGTGCCAGCAGTTACTCGGCACCGGGACTAGCGGTGAACACCGGGGAGCTGTTTTTT
NA TRBJ2-3 TRBV6-5 TRBD2 CASSFPASGVTDTQYF TGTGCCAGCAGTTTTCCGGCTAGCGGGGTCACAGATACGCAGTATTTT
NA TRBJ1-1 TRBV28 TRBD1 CASSTRTGGDTEAFF TGTGCCAGCAGTACACGGACAGGGGGGGACACTGAAGCTTTCTTT
NA TRBJ1-2 TRBV7-9 NA CASSLGSVEGYTF TGCGCCAGCAGCTTAGGATCTGTGGAGGGCTACACCTTC
many TRBJ2-7 TRBV20-1 NA CSARERAAEQYF TGCAGTGCTAGAGAGAGGGCTGCCGAGCAGTACTTC
many TRBJ2-7 TRBV15 NA CATSRGRGYEQYF TGTGCCACCAGCAGGGGCAGGGGCTACGAGCAGTACTTC
NA TRBJ2-7 TRBV6-1 TRBD1 CASRKDRGGSYEQYF TGTGCCAGCAGAAAGGACAGGGGTGGCTCCTACGAGCAGTACTTC
NA TRBJ2-7 TRBV10-3 TRBD1 CAVSVDRDLREQYF TGTGCCGTCAGTGTCGACAGGGACCTACGAGAGCAGTACTTC
NA TRBJ2-3 TRBV19 TRBD2 CASSEPSGSIVTDTQYF TGTGCCAGTAGTGAACCTAGCGGGAGTATTGTGACAGATACGCAGTATTTT
few TRBJ2-7 TRBV5-1 TRBD1 CASSSGQGVPYEQYF TGCGCCAGCAGCTCGGGGCAGGGGGTCCCCTACGAGCAGTACTTC
many TRBJ2-1 TRBV6-1 NA CASSKSQGYNEQFF TGTGCCAGCAGTAAATCACAGGGATACAATGAGCAGTTCTTC
NA TRBJ2-7 TRBV6-2/TRBV6-3 TRBD2 CASSTQGSGRASYEQYF TGTGCCAGCAGCACCCAAGGTAGCGGGAGGGCCTCCTACGAGCAGTACTTC
few TRBJ2-7 TRBV20-1 TRBD1 CSPKRGGGIDEQYF TGCAGTCCCAAGCGAGGGGGCGGTATCGACGAGCAGTACTTC
many TRBJ2-3 TRBV29-1 TRBD1 CSARQGGTDTQYF TGCAGCGCCCGACAGGGGGGCACAGATACGCAGTATTTT
NA TRBJ2-7 TRBV11-2 TRBD1 CASSGDRGFYEQYF TGTGCCAGCAGCGGCGACAGGGGGTTCTACGAGCAGTACTTC
NA TRBJ2-7 TRBV7-9 NA CASSFRDISYEQYF TGTGCCAGCAGCTTCCGGGACATCTCCTACGAGCAGTACTTC
few TRBJ2-1 TRBV4-1 NA CASSQAPYGSYSYNEQFF TGCGCCAGCAGCCAAGCTCCCTACGGTAGCTACTCCTACAATGAGCAGTTCTTC
NA TRBJ2-1 TRBV9 TRBD2 CASSARAGVGYNEQFF TGTGCCAGCAGCGCCCGTGCGGGAGTGGGCTACAATGAGCAGTTCTTC
NA TRBJ1-2 TRBV5-4 NA CASSPTTVNYGYTF TGTGCCAGCAGCCCGACGACAGTTAACTATGGCTACACCTTC
NA TRBJ1-4 TRBV6-1 NA CAISETGGSGEKLFF TGTGCCATCAGTGAGACGGGGGGCTCGGGTGAAAAACTGTTTTTT
few TRBJ2-4 TRBV10-3 TRBD2 CAISESPGGRASAKNIQYF TGTGCCATCAGTGAGTCACCGGGCGGGAGGGCCTCGGCCAAAAACATTCAGTACTTC
few TRBJ2-5 TRBV27 TRBD1 CASSLARGRETQYF TGTGCCAGCAGTTTGGCCAGGGGGAGAGAGACCCAGTACTTC
NA TRBJ2-3 TRBV7-2 NA CASSLAPVGRGTGTQYF TGTGCCAGCAGCTTAGCGCCTGTGGGGCGGGGCACAGGTACGCAGTATTTT
NA TRBJ2-5 TRBV7-2 NA CASIFAGVETQYF TGTGCCAGCATCTTCGCAGGGGTAGAGACCCAGTACTTC